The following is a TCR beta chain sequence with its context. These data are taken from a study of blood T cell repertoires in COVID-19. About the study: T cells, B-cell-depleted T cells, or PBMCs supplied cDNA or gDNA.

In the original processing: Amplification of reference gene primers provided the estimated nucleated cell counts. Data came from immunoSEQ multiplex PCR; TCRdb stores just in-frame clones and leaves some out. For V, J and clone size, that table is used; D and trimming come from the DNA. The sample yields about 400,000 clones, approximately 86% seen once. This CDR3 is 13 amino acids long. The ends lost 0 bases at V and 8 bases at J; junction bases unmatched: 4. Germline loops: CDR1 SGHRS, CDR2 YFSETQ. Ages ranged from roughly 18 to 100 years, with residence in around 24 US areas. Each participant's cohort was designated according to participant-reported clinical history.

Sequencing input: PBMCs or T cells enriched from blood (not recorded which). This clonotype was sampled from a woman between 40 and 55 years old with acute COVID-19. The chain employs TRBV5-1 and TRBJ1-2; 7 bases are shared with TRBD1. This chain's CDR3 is CASSLERGQGYTF. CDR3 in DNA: TGCGCCAGCAGCTTGGAGAGGGGGCAAGGCTACACCTTC.